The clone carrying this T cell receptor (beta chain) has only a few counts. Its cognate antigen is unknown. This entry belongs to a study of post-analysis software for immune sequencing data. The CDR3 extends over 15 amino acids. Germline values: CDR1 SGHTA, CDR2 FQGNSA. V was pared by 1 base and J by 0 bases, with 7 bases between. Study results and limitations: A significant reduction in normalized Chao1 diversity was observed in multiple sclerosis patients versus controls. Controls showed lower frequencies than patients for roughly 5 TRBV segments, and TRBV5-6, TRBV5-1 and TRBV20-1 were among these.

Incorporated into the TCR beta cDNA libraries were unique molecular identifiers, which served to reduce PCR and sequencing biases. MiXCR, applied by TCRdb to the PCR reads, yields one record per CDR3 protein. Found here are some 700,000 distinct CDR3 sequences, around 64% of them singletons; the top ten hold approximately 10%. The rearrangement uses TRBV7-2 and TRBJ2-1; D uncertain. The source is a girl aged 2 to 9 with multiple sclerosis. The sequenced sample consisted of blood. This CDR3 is CASSLVTFSYNEQFF. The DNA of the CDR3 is TGTGCCAGCAGCTTAGTAACCTTCTCCTACAATGAGCAGTTCTTC.